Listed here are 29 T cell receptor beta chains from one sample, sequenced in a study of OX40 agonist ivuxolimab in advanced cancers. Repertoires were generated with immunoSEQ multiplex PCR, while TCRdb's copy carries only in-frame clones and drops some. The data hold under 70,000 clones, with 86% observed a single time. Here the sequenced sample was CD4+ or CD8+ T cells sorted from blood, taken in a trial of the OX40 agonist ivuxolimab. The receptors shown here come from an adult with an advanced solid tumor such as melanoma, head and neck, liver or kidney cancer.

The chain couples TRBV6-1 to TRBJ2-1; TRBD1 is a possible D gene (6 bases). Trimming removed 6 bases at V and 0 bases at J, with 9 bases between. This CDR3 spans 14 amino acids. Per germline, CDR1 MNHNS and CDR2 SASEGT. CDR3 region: CASRGDTSYNEQFF. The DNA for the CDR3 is TGTGCCAGCAGGGGGGACACCTCCTACAATGAGCAGTTCTTC.

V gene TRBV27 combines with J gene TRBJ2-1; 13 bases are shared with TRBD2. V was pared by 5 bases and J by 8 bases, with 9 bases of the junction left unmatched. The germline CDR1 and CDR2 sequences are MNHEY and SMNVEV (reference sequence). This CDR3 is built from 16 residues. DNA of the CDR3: TGTGCCAGCAGTCTAACGGGAACTAGCGGGAGGGATGAGCAGTTCTTC. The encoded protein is CASSLTGTSGRDEQFF.

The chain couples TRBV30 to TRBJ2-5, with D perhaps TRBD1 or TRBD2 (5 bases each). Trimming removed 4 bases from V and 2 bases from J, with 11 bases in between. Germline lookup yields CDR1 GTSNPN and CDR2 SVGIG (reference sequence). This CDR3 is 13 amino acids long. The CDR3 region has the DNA TGTGCCTGGACAAAGGGGAGTCAAGAGACCCAGTACTTC. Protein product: CAWTKGSQETQYF.

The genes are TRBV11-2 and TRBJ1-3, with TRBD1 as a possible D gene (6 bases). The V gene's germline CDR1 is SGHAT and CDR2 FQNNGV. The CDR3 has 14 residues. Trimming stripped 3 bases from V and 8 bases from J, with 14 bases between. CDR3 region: CASSFGTTRDTIYF. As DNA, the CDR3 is TGTGCCAGCAGCTTCGGGACAACAAGGGACACCATATATTTT.

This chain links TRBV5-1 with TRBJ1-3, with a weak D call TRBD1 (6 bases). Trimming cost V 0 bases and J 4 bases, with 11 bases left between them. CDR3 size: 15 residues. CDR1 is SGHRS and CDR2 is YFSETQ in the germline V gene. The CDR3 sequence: CASSLDPGDGNTIYF. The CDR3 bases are TGCGCCAGCAGCTTGGATCCAGGGGACGGAAACACCATATATTTT.

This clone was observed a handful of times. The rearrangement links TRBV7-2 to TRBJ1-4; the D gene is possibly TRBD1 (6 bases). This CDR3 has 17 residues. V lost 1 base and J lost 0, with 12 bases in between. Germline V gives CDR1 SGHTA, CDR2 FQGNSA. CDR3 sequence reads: CASSLVADRTTNEKLFF. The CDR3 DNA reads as TGTGCCAGCAGCTTAGTTGCTGACAGGACAACTAATGAAAAACTGTTTTTT.

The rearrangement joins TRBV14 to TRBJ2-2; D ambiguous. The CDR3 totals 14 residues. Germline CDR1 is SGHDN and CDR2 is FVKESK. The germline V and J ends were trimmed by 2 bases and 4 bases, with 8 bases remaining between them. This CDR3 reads CASSQNVGTGELFF. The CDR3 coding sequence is TGTGCCAGCAGCCAAAACGTGGGCACCGGGGAGCTGTTTTTT.

The CDR3 here is CASGLQSSYEQYF. Here the CDR3 DNA reads TGTGCTTCAGGCCTTCAAAGCTCCTACGAGCAGTACTTC. This chain connects TRBV6-1 to TRBJ2-7; no definite D call. Germline lookup yields CDR1 MNHNS and CDR2 SASEGT. The CDR3 is 13 amino acids.

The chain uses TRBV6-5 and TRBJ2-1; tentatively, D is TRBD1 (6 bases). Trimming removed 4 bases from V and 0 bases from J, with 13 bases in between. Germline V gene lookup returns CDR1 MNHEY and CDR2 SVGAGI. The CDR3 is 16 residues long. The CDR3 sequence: CASSSGAASSYNEQFF. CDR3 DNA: TGTGCCAGCAGTTCAGGGGCGGCCAGCTCCTACAATGAGCAGTTCTTC.

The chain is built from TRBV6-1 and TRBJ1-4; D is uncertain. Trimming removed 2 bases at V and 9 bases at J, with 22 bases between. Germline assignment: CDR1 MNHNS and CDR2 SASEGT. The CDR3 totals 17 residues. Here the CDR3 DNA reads TGTGCCAGCAGTGAAAGGGAGTTGAGCGGGGAGCCTAAAAAACTGTTTTTT. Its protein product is CASSERELSGEPKKLFF.

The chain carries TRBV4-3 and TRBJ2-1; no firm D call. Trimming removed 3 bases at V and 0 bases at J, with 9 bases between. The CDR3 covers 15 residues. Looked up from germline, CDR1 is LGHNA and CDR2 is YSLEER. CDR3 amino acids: CASSQHHGSYNEQFF. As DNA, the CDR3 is TGCGCCAGCAGCCAGCACCACGGCTCCTACAATGAGCAGTTCTTC.

The CDR3 here is CASSLDLAGVGGEQFF. DNA for the CDR3: TGTGCCAGCAGCTTAGATCTAGCGGGAGTCGGTGGTGAGCAGTTCTTC. The chain carries TRBV7-7 and TRBJ2-1; 10 bases align to TRBD2. The V and J ends lost 1 base and 9 bases, in that order; junction bases with no gene match: 9. Germline V gene sequence: CDR1 SSHAT, CDR2 FNYEAQ (reference sequence). The CDR3 loop spans 16 amino acids.

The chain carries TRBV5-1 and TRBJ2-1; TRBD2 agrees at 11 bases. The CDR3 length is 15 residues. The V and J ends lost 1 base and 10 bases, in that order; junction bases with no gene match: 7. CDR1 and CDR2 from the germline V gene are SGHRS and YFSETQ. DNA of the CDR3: TGCGCCAGCAGCTTGATCCTAGCGGGAGGCGACGAGCAGTTCTTC. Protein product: CASSLILAGGDEQFF. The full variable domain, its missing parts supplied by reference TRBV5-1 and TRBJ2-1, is KAGVTQTPRYLIKTRGQQVTLSCSPISGHRSVSWYQQTPGQGLQFLFEYFSETQRNKGNFPGRFSGRQFSNSRSEMNVSTLELGDSALYLCASSLILAGGDEQFFGPGTRLTVL.

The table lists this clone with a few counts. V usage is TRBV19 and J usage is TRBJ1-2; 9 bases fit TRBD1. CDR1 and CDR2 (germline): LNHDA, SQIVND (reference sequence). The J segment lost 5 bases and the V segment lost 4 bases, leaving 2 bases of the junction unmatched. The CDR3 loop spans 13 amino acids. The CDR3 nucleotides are TGTGCCAGTAGTAGGGACAGGGCTTATGGCTACACCTTC. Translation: CASSRDRAYGYTF.

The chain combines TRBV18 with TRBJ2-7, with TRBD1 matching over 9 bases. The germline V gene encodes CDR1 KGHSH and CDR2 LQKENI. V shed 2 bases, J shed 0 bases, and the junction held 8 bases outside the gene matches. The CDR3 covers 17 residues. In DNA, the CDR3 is TGTGCCAGCTCACCATACACCGGACAGGGGAACTCCTACGAGCAGTACTTC. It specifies CASSPYTGQGNSYEQYF.

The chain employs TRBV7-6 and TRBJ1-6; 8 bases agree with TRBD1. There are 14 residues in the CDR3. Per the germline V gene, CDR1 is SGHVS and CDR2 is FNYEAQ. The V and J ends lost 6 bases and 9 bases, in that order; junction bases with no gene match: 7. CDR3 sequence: CASRRTGGGSPLHF. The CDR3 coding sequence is TGTGCCAGCAGACGAACAGGGGGAGGTTCACCCCTCCACTTT.

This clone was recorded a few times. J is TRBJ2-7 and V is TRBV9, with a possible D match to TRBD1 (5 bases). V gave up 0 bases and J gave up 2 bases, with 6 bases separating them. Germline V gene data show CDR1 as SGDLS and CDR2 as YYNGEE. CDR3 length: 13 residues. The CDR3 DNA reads TGTGCCAGCAGCGTAGGACAGACCTACGAGCAGTACTTC. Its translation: CASSVGQTYEQYF.

The CDR3 reads CASSSSGTDLYEQYF. The DNA of the CDR3 is TGTGCCAGCAGTTCCTCCGGGACAGATCTCTACGAGCAGTACTTC. The chain combines TRBV28 with TRBJ2-7, with 7 bases that match TRBD1. The CDR3 extends over 15 amino acids. The junction had 9 bases not matched to a gene; V was cut back by 4 bases and J by 3 bases. CDR1 MDHEN and CDR2 SYDVKM come from the germline V gene.

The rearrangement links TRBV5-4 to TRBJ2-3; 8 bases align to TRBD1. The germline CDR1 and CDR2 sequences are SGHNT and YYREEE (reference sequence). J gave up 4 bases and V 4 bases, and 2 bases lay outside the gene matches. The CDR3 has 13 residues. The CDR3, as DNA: TGTGCCAGCAGCCCAGGGGGCGCAGATACGCAGTATTTT. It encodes CASSPGGADTQYF.

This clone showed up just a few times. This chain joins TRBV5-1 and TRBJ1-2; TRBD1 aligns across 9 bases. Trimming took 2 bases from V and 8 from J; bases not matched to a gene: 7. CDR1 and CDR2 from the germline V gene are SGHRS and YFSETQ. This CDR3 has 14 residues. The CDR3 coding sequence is TGCGCCAGCAGCTTACCCCGGGACAGGGAAGGCTACACCTTC. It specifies CASSLPRDREGYTF.

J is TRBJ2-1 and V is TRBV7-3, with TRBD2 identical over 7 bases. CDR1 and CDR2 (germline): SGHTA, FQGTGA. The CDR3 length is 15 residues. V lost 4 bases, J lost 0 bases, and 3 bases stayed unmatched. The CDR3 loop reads CASSSRDYSYNEQFF. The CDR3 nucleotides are TGTGCCAGCAGCTCCCGGGACTACTCCTACAATGAGCAGTTCTTC.

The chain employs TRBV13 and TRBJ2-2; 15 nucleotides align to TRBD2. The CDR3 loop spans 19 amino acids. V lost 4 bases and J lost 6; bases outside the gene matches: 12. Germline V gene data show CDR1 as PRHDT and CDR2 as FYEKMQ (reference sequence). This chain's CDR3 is CASSSSGPGLAGGAGELFF. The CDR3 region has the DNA TGTGCCAGCAGCTCCAGCGGGCCAGGACTAGCGGGAGGGGCCGGGGAGCTGTTTTTT.

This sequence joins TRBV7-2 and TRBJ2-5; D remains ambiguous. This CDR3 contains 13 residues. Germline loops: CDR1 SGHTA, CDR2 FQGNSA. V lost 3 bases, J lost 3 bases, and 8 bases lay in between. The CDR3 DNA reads TGTGCCAGCAGCTTCCAGGCTGAAGAGACCCAGTACTTC. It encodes CASSFQAEETQYF.

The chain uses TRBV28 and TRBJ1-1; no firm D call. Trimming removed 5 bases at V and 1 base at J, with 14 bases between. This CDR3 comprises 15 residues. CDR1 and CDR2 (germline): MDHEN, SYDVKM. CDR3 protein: CASSPRYRTNTEAFF. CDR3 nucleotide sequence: TGTGCCAGCAGTCCCCGTTATCGGACGAACACTGAAGCTTTCTTT.

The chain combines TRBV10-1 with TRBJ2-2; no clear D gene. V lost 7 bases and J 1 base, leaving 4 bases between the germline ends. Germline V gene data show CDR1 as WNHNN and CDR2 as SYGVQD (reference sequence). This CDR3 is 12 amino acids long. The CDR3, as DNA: TGCGCCAGCAACAGGAACACCGGGGAGCTGTTTTTT. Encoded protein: CASNRNTGELFF.

This CDR3 is CASSRTVLSGANVLTF. The CDR3 DNA sequence: TGTGCCAGCAGCCGGACAGTGCTATCTGGGGCCAACGTCCTGACTTTC. The genes are TRBV5-6 and TRBJ2-6; D is perhaps TRBD1 (6 bases). The CDR3 spans 16 residues. V lost 4 bases and J 1 base, leaving 12 bases between the germline ends. Germline lookup yields CDR1 SGHDT and CDR2 YYEEEE.

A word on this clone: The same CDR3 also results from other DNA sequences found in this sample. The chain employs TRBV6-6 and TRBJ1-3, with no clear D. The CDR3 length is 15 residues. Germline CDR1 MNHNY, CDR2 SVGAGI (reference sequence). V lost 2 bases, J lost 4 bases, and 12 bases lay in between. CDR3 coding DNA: TGTGCCAGCAGTTACGATCTGGGTACCGGAAACACCATATATTTT. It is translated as CASSYDLGTGNTIYF.

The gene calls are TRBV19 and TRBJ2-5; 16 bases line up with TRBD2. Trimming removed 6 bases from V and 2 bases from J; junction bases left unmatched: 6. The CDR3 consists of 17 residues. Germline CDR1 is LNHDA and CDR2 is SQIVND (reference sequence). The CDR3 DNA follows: TGTGCCAGTAGGCCGCCGGGACTAGCGGGAGGGCAAGAGACCCAGTACTTC. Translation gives CASRPPGLAGGQETQYF.

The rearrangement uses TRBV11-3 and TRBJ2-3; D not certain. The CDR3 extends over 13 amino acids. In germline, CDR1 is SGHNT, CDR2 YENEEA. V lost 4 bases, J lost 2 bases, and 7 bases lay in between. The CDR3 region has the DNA TGTGCCAGCAGCTCCTTAGACACAGATACGCAGTATTTT. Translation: CASSSLDTDTQYF.